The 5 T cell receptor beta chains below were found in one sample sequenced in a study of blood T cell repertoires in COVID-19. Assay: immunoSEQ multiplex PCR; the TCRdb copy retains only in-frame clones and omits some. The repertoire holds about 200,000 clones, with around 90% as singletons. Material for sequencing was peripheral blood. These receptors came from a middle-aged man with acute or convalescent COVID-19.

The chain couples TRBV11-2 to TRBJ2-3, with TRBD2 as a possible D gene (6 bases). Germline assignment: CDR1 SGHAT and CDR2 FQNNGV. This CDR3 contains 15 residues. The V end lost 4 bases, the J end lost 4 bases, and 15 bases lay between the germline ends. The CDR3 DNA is TGTGCCAGCAGCTCCCGGGACTCGTCCCCAGATACGCAGTATTTT. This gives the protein CASSSRDSSPDTQYF. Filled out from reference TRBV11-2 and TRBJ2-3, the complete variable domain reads EAGVAQSPRYKIIEKRQSVAFWCNPISGHATLYWYQQILGQGPKLLIQFQNNGVVDDSQLPKDRFSAERLKGVDSTLKIQPAKLEDSAVYLCASSSRDSSPDTQYFGPGTRLTVL.

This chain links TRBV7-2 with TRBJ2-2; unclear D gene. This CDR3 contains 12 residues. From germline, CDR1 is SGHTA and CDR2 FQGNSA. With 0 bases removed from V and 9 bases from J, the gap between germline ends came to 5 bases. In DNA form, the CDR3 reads TGTGCCAGCAGCTTAGCGGGCCGGGAGCTGTTTTTT. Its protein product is CASSLAGRELFF.

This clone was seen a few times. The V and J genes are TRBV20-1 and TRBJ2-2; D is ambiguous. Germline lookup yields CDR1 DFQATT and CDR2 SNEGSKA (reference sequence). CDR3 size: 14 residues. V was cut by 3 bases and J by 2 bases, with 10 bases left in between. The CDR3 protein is CSASSRKNTGELFF. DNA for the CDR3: TGCAGTGCTAGTAGCAGGAAAAACACCGGGGAGCTGTTTTTT.

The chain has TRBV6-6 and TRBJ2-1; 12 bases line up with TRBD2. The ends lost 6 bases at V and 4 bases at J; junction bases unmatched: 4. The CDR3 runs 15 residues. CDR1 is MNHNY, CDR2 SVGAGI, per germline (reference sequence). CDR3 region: CASRQGLAGYNEQFF. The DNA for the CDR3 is TGTGCCAGCAGACAGGGACTAGCGGGTTACAATGAGCAGTTCTTC.

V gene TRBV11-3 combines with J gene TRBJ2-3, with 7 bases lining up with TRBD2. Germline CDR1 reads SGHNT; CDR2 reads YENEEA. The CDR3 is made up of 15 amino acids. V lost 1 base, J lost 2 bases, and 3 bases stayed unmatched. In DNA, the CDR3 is TGTGCCAGCAGCTTAGGCGGGAGCTCCACAGATACGCAGTATTTT. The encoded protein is CASSLGGSSTDTQYF.